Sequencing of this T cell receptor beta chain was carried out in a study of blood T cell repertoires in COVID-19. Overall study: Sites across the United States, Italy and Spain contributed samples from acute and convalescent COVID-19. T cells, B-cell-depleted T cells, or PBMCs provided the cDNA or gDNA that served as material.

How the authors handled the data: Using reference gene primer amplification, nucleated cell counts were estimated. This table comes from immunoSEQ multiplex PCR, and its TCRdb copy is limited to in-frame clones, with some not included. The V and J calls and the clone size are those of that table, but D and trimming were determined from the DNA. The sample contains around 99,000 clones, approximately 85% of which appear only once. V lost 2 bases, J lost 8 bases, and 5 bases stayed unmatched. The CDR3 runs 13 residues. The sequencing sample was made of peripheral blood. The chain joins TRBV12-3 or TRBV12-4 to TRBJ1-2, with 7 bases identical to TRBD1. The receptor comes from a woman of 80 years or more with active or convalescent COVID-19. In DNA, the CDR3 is TGTGCCAGCAGTTTACTAGCAGGGGGAGGCTACACCTTC. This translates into CASSLLAGGGYTF.